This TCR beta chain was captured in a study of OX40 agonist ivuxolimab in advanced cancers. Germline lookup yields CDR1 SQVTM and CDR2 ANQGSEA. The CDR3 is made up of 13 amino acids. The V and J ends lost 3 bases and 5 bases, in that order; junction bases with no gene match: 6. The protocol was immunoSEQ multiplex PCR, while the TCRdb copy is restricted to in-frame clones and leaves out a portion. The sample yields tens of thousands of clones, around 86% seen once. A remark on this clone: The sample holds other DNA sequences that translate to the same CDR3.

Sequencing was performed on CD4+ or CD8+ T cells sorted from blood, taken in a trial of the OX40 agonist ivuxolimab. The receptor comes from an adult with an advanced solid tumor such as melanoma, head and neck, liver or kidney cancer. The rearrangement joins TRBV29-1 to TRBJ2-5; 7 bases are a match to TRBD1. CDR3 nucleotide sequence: TGCAGCGTTGAGGGACAGAGGGCCGAGACCCAGTACTTC. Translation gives CSVEGQRAETQYF.